This T cell receptor beta chain was sequenced in a study of early T cells in non-severe SARS-CoV-2 infection. TCRdb analysed the 5' RACE reads with MiXCR anew, one entry per CDR3 protein. The repertoire has fewer than 85,000 distinct CDR3 sequences, around 13% of them found once; the top ten carry about 6%. There are many counts of this clonotype. Germline CDR1 and CDR2: SQVTM and ANQGSEA. CDR3 length: 12 residues. Deletions cut 7 bases from V and 6 bases from J, with 15 bases between. V usage is TRBV29-1 and J usage is TRBJ1-1; D is perhaps TRBD1 (6 bases). Sequenced material: whole blood. The TCR originated in an adult who was a healthcare worker with PCR-confirmed SARS-CoV-2 infection or an uninfected control (not recorded which). DNA of the CDR3: TGCAGCGCCCAGGACAGACAAGCTGAAGCTTTCTTT. This codes for CSAQDRQAEAFF.